The rows below give T cell receptor beta chains drawn from one sample of a study of T cells in Graves' hyperthyroidism and ophthalmopathy. MiXCR was run by TCRdb on the multiplex PCR reads, yielding one entry per CDR3 protein. The sample has a few hundred thousand distinct CDR3 sequences, roughly 15% seen once. Sequenced input: blood. The receptors come from a woman aged 40 to 55 with Graves' hyperthyroidism that later progressed to Graves' ophthalmopathy. Both conserved end residues are part of each CDR3.

v_call,j_call,cdr3_aa
TRBV5-1,TRBJ1-1,CASSLWRGGLNTEAFF
TRBV2,TRBJ1-1,CASSVYPPGQMMNTEAFF
TRBV18,TRBJ2-1,CASSPLNSLYNEQFF
TRBV7-9,TRBJ2-2,CASSYGTGGTGELFF
TRBV18,TRBJ2-1,CASSVVREVTTYNEQFF
TRBV6-1,TRBJ2-5,CASRRQGTGQTQYF
TRBV7-9,TRBJ2-1,CASSHAGNNEQFF
TRBV7-9,TRBJ1-1,CASSLPDSLEAFF
TRBV10-3,TRBJ2-4,CAISESGLIESKNIQYF
TRBV11-2,TRBJ2-5,CASSVVPGGETRYF
TRBV19,TRBJ2-2,CASSLGEPTGELFF
TRBV2,TRBJ2-3,CASSEVSGRTDTQYF
TRBV6-1,TRBJ1-3,CASTFINSGNTIYF
TRBV27,TRBJ1-1,CASSLSMGGRAEAFF
TRBV13,TRBJ1-1,CASSPNGGGEAFF